This T cell receptor beta chain stems from a study of T cell responses to AZD1222 COVID-19 vaccine. The table lists this clone with a count of one. Its specificity is not known. Sequencing was performed with immunoSEQ multiplex PCR; in TCRdb, only in-frame clones are kept and a portion is missing. Here the sample spans under 60,000 clones, approximately 79% being singletons. Study-wide points: White British donors predominated, females outnumbered males, and clonal diversity was possibly underestimated. Only six or seven AZD1222 recipients were seropositive at baseline.

The sequencing used peripheral blood, collected on day 0 of AZD1222 vaccination. The receptor was derived from an adult in good health.

The chain's CDR3 is CASSSTAPYEQYF. The CDR3 region has the DNA TGTGCCAGCAGTTCGACAGCCCCCTACGAGCAGTACTTC. The chain links TRBV28 to TRBJ2-7, with D possibly TRBD1 on 5 matching bases. Trimming took off 4 bases at V and 2 bases at J, with 9 bases between the two ends. Germline V CDR1 and CDR2: MDHEN, SYDVKM. The CDR3 has 13 amino acids.